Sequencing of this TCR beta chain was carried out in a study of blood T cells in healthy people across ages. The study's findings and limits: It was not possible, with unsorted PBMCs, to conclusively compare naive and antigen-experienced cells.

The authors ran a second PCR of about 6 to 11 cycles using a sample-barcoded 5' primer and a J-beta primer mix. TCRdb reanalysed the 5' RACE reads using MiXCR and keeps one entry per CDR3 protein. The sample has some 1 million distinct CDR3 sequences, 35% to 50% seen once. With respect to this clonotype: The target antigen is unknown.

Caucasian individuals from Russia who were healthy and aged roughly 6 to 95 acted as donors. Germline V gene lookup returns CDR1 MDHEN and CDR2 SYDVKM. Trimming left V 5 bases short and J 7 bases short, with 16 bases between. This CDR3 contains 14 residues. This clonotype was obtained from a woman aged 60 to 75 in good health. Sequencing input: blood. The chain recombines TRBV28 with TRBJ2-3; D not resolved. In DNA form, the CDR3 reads TGTGCCAGCAGTCGGCCCAAGGATGGGAATACGCAGTATTTT. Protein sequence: CASSRPKDGNTQYF.